This passage covers 9 T cell receptor beta chains from one sample sequenced in a study of T cell repertoires in cytomegalovirus infection. Their antigens remain unidentified. From the reads, TCRdb called clonotypes with MiXCR, one entry per CDR3 protein. Of nearly 700,000 distinct CDR3 sequences in the sample, around 30% were seen once. The material was cultured PBMCs, obtained from culture after CMV antigen stimulation. Receptor source: a human donor in good health (CMV status not recorded). Some clones in this sample may be carry-over from other donors' samples.

The sample holds a few counts of this clonotype. The chain employs TRBV7-6 and TRBJ2-1; TRBD2 aligns across 13 bases. The V and J ends lost 5 bases and 7 bases, in that order; junction bases with no gene match: 11. CDR3 length: 17 amino acids. Looked up from germline, CDR1 is SGHVS and CDR2 is FNYEAQ. DNA for the CDR3: TGTGCCAGCAGCCGACCGACTAGCGGGGGGCCCGAGAATGAGCAGTTCTTC. Translated: CASSRPTSGGPENEQFF.

The chain employs TRBV20-1 and TRBJ1-1; TRBD1 aligns across 7 bases. J lost 2 bases, V lost 1 base, and 10 bases had no gene match. The length of the CDR3 is 16 residues. Per germline, CDR1 DFQATT and CDR2 SNEGSKA (reference sequence). CDR3 in DNA: TGCAGTGCTAGAGCCGAGCATGGGACAGCTAACACTGAAGCTTTCTTT. It specifies CSARAEHGTANTEAFF.

This clonotype turned up a few times. V usage is TRBV7-2 and J usage is TRBJ2-1, with 8 bases aligning to TRBD2. The CDR3 spans 15 residues. Germline CDR1 SGHTA, CDR2 FQGNSA. The J segment lost 4 bases and the V segment lost 5 bases, leaving 7 bases of the junction unmatched. CDR3 region: CASSIGLAPYNEQFF. The CDR3 DNA reads TGTGCCAGCAGCATCGGACTAGCCCCATACAATGAGCAGTTCTTC.

Turning to this clonotype: At one boundary the junction diverges from the germline segment, which might be a read error. The rearrangement links TRBV12-3 or TRBV12-4 to TRBJ2-3, with TRBD1 matching over 7 bases. This CDR3 is built from 16 residues. DNA for the CDR3: TGTGCCAGCAGTTTTTTATGGTCCACAGGGGAAGATACTCAGTATTTT. Translation: CASSFLWSTGEDTQYF.

A few counts support this clonotype. The chain employs TRBV11-2 and TRBJ1-3, with 8 bases lining up with TRBD1. The V gene's germline CDR1 is SGHAT and CDR2 FQNNGV. There are 15 residues in the CDR3. Trimming took 5 bases from V and 3 from J; bases not matched to a gene: 6. The CDR3 bases are TGTGCCAGCAGCCCGGACAGGGTCAATGGAAACACCATATATTTT. The encoded protein is CASSPDRVNGNTIYF.

CDR3 DNA: TGCAGCGTTGTAGGAGCGAGGCCCTACGAGCAGTACTTC. This codes for CSVVGARPYEQYF. This chain links TRBV29-1 with TRBJ2-7; D is unclear. This CDR3 is 13 amino acids long. The V gene lost 4 bases and the J gene lost 2 bases, with 12 bases spanning the gap. Germline CDR1 is SQVTM and CDR2 is ANQGSEA.

This clonotype was recorded a few times. J is TRBJ2-1 and V is TRBV12-3 or TRBV12-4; 8 nucleotides align to TRBD2. With V trimmed by 6 bases and J by 3 bases, 7 bases remained unmatched. The CDR3 spans 15 residues. This CDR3 reads CASSLNSGDYNEQFF. CDR3 sequence (DNA): TGTGCCAGCAGCCTCAATAGCGGGGACTACAATGAGCAGTTCTTC.

The chain carries TRBV20-1 and TRBJ1-5; D is possibly TRBD1 (5 bases). The CDR3 sequence is 17 residues long. Trimming left V 3 bases short and J 0 bases short, with 18 bases between. Germline V lookup: CDR1 DFQATT, CDR2 SNEGSKA (reference sequence). The CDR3 DNA reads TGCAGTGCTAGGGGACTCGCCGATCCAAATAGCAATCAGCCCCAGCATTTT. Residues: CSARGLADPNSNQPQHF.

This clonotype was seen more than once but under ten times. The chain uses TRBV7-9 and TRBJ2-7; D is ambiguous. Germline values: CDR1 SEHNR, CDR2 FQNEAQ (reference sequence). The CDR3 is made up of 15 amino acids. Between the trimmed V and J ends, which lost 5 bases and 0 bases, there was a span of 14 bases. The CDR3 region is CASSPPGPTSYEQYF. Written as DNA, the CDR3 is TGTGCCAGCAGCCCCCCGGGCCCCACCTCCTACGAGCAGTACTTC.